This T cell receptor (beta chain) was obtained from a study of blood T cell repertoires in COVID-19. On the study more broadly: Samples representing acute and convalescent COVID-19 were sourced from the United States, Italy and Spain. Sources were T cells, B-cell-depleted T cells, or PBMCs; the material itself was cDNA or gDNA.

The CDR3 has 13 residues. Germline-derived CDR1 and CDR2 are LNHDA and SQIVND (reference sequence). V dropped 6 bases and J dropped 4 bases, with 13 bases sitting between them. This clone was seen only a few times. Methods used by the authors: Estimated nucleated cell counts came from reference gene primer amplification. Sequencing was performed with immunoSEQ multiplex PCR; in TCRdb, only in-frame clones are kept and a portion is missing. Clone size and V and J calls were adopted from that table, with D and trimming inferred from the DNA. The table includes about 210,000 clones, 70% to 85% detected once. The Seattle patients, enrolled during active infection, were followed longitudinally.

The sample was peripheral blood. The chain uses TRBV19 and TRBJ2-7; maybe TRBD2 (5 bases). The TCR originated in a woman at least 80 years old with COVID-19, enrolled during active disease. CDR3 in amino acids: CASSPLGGYEQYF. The CDR3, as DNA: TGTGCCAGTAGCCCCCTCGGCGGGTACGAGCAGTACTTC.